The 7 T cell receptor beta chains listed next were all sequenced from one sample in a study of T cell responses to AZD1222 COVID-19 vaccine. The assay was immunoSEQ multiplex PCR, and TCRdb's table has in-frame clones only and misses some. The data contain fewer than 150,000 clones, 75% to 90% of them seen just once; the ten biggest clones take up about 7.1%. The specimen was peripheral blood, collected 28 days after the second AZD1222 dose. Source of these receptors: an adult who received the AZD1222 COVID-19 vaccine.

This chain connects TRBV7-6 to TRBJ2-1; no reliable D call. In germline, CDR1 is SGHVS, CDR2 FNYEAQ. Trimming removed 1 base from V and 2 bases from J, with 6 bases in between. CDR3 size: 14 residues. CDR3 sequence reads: CASSLVDTYNEQFF. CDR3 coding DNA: TGTGCCAGCAGCTTAGTCGACACCTACAATGAGCAGTTCTTC. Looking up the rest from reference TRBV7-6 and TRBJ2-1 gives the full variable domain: GAGVSQSPRYKVTKRGQDVALRCDPISGHVSLYWYRQALGQGPEFLTYFNYEAQQDKSGLPNDRFSAERPEGSISTLTIQRTEQRDSAMYRCASSLVDTYNEQFFGPGTRLTVL.

CDR3 sequence reads: CASSSSPSGGEQYF. The CDR3 DNA sequence: TGTGCCAGCAGCTCCAGTCCTAGCGGGGGCGAGCAGTACTTC. This chain uses TRBV7-9 with TRBJ2-7; 10 bases are a match to TRBD2. This CDR3 has 14 residues. V shed 4 bases and J 6 bases; nucleotides not matched to a gene: 6. Looked up from germline, CDR1 is SEHNR and CDR2 is FQNEAQ (reference sequence).

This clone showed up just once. The CDR3 nucleotides read TGTGCCAGCAGCTTGTTTTCGACTCTCTCTGGAAACACCATATATTTT. Its translation is CASSLFSTLSGNTIYF. The chain couples TRBV5-6 to TRBJ1-3, with D unclear. V dropped 1 base and J dropped 0 bases, with 11 bases sitting between them. Per the germline V gene, CDR1 is SGHDT and CDR2 is YYEEEE. The CDR3 extends over 16 amino acids.

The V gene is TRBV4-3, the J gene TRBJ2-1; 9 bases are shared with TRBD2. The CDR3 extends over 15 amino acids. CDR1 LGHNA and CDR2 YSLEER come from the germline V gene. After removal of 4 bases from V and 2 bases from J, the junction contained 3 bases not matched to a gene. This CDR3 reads CASSRSGSTYNEQFF. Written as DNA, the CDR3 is TGCGCCAGCAGCCGTAGCGGGAGCACCTACAATGAGCAGTTCTTC.

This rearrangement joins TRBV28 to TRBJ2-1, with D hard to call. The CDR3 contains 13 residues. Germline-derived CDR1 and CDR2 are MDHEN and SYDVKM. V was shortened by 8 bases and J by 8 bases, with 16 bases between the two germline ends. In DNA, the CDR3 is TGTGCCAGCGGTTATGCATCGGGCGATGAGCAGTTCTTC. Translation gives CASGYASGDEQFF.

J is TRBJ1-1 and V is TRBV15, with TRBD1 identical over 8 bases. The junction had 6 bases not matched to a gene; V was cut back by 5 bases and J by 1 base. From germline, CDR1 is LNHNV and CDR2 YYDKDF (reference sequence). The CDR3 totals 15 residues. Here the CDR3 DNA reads TGTGCCACCAGCCGCGAGGGGACAGGGAACACTGAAGCTTTCTTT. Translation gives CATSREGTGNTEAFF.

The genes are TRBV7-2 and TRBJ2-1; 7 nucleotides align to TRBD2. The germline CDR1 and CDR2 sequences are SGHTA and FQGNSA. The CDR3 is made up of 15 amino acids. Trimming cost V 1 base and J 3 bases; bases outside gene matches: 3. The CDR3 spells CASSLDGGFYNEQFF. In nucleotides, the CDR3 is TGTGCCAGCAGCTTAGACGGGGGGTTCTACAATGAGCAGTTCTTC.